This passage covers 17 T cell receptor beta chains from one sample sequenced in a study of blood T cell repertoires in COVID-19. TCRdb's copy holds only in-frame clones and misses some; the assay was immunoSEQ multiplex PCR. The sample consists of about 200,000 clones, about nine tenths of them appearing once. The sample taken for sequencing was peripheral blood. The source is a man aged 18-30 years with active or convalescent COVID-19.

V gene TRBV7-2 combines with J gene TRBJ2-7; the match to TRBD1 covers 7 bases. With V trimmed by 4 bases and J by 4 bases, 4 bases remained unmatched. The V gene's germline CDR1 is SGHTA and CDR2 FQGNSA. CDR3 length: 13 amino acids. The CDR3 loop reads CASSSGQVYEQYF. CDR3 DNA sequence: TGTGCCAGCAGCTCAGGACAGGTTTACGAGCAGTACTTC.

This clone was seen a handful of times. The chain links TRBV7-8 to TRBJ1-5, with D possibly TRBD1 on 5 matching bases. CDR1 and CDR2 (germline): SGHVS, FQNEAQ. The CDR3 contains 14 residues. The V end was cut by 1 base, the J end by 5 bases, with 9 bases between. CDR3: CASSLVPRDQPQHF. The CDR3 DNA sequence: TGTGCCAGCAGCTTAGTTCCCAGGGATCAGCCCCAGCATTTT.

The CDR3 reads CASSLWGGETGELFF. The CDR3 DNA reads TGCGCCAGCAGCTTGTGGGGGGGCGAGACCGGGGAGCTGTTTTTT. The chain carries TRBV5-1 and TRBJ2-2, with a possible D match to TRBD2 (7 bases). This CDR3 has 15 residues. Trimming removed 1 base from V and 5 bases from J, with 12 bases in between. Germline loops: CDR1 SGHRS, CDR2 YFSETQ.

The chain links TRBV5-4 to TRBJ2-1; TRBD1 agrees at 7 bases. Per germline, CDR1 SGHNT and CDR2 YYREEE (reference sequence). The CDR3 has 16 residues. Trimming removed 5 bases from V and 6 bases from J; junction bases left unmatched: 14. CDR3 sequence reads: CASSPEPGQKSNEQFF. DNA for the CDR3: TGTGCCAGCAGTCCAGAACCGGGACAGAAATCCAATGAGCAGTTCTTC.

The chain is built from TRBV5-1 and TRBJ2-1, with TRBD2 matching over 14 bases. Trimming took 1 base from V and 6 from J; bases not matched to a gene: 6. The CDR3 runs to 17 residues. The germline V gene has CDR1 SGHRS and CDR2 YFSETQ. The DNA of the CDR3 is TGCGCCAGCAGCTTGAGACTAGCGGGAGGGACAGTCAATGAGCAGTTCTTC. Its translation is CASSLRLAGGTVNEQFF.

This chain connects TRBV2 to TRBJ2-4, with TRBD2 identical over 12 bases. V was pared by 3 bases and J by 9 bases, with 0 bases of the junction left unmatched. Germline V gives CDR1 SNHLY, CDR2 FYNNEI. CDR3 length equals 13 residues. This CDR3 reads CASSEGLAGIQYF. The CDR3, as DNA: TGTGCCAGCAGTGAGGGACTAGCGGGCATTCAGTACTTC.

The CDR3: CASSRGSEDYGYTF. In DNA form, the CDR3 reads TGTGCCAGCAGTAGAGGGTCGGAGGACTATGGCTACACCTTC. The chain recombines TRBV6-5 with TRBJ1-2; D uncertain. The CDR3 loop spans 14 amino acids. V was clipped by 5 bases and J by 3 bases, with 13 bases between them. Per germline, CDR1 MNHEY and CDR2 SVGAGI.

The chain uses TRBV19 and TRBJ2-7; D is unclear. The V end was cut by 3 bases, the J end by 1 base, with 16 bases between. Germline CDR1 and CDR2: LNHDA and SQIVND (reference sequence). The CDR3 is 16 residues long. This chain's CDR3 is CASSITVDTRSYEQYF. Here the CDR3 DNA reads TGTGCCAGTAGTATTACAGTCGACACGCGATCCTACGAGCAGTACTTC.

V and J are TRBV7-2 and TRBJ2-2, with 9 positions matching TRBD1. The V segment lost 7 bases and the J segment 7 bases; nucleotides outside the gene matches: 10. This CDR3 spans 15 amino acids. Germline loops: CDR1 SGHTA, CDR2 FQGNSA. CDR3: CASTWGQGTNGELFF. The CDR3 region has the DNA TGTGCCAGCACCTGGGGACAGGGTACCAACGGGGAGCTGTTTTTT.

This clone came up once. This chain uses TRBV6-1 with TRBJ2-7; D might be TRBD1 (6 bases). The V gene lost 2 bases and the J gene lost 2 bases, with 13 bases spanning the gap. The germline CDR1 and CDR2 sequences are MNHNS and SASEGT. The CDR3 has 15 amino acids. The CDR3 loop reads CASSESGAVTYEQYF. The CDR3 DNA reads TGTGCCAGCAGTGAATCAGGGGCAGTAACCTACGAGCAGTACTTC.

The chain combines TRBV7-3 with TRBJ2-3, with 10 bases matching TRBD2. The CDR3 totals 15 residues. V shed 2 bases, J shed 1 base, and the junction held 0 bases outside the gene matches. CDR1 and CDR2 from the germline V gene are SGHTA and FQGTGA. CDR3 DNA: TGTGCCAGCAGCTTAGGGACTAGCGGCACAGATACGCAGTATTTT. Its translation: CASSLGTSGTDTQYF.

V gene TRBV7-2 combines with J gene TRBJ1-5; no clear D gene. Germline V lookup: CDR1 SGHTA, CDR2 FQGNSA. V lost 1 base, J lost 4 bases, and 8 bases lay in between. This CDR3 region has 14 residues. CDR3 sequence (DNA): TGTGCCAGCAGCTTAGTTTATCGGAATCAGCCCCAGCATTTT. It yields the protein CASSLVYRNQPQHF.

The chain joins TRBV30 to TRBJ1-6; no clear D. This CDR3 spans 15 amino acids. CDR1 is GTSNPN and CDR2 is SVGIG in the germline V gene (reference sequence). With 3 bases removed from V and 0 bases from J, the gap between germline ends came to 9 bases. The CDR3 is CAWSGKSSYNSPLHF. The CDR3 bases are TGTGCCTGGAGCGGGAAGAGCTCCTATAATTCACCCCTCCACTTT.

The V call is TRBV3-1 (or the pseudogene TRBV3-2), the J call TRBJ2-1, with TRBD1 matching over 7 bases. The germline CDR1 and CDR2 sequences are LGHDT and YNNKEL (reference sequence). V lost 6 bases and J lost 7; bases outside the gene matches: 9. CDR3 length: 14 residues. The CDR3 protein is CASRSRGRANEQFF. The CDR3 DNA follows: TGTGCCAGCAGAAGTAGGGGGCGGGCAAATGAGCAGTTCTTC.

The chain's CDR3 is CASSPGSMNTEAFF. The CDR3 coding sequence is TGTGCCAGCAGCCCGGGGAGCATGAACACTGAAGCTTTCTTT. The chain has TRBV7-9 and TRBJ1-1; D is unclear. Germline CDR1 is SEHNR and CDR2 is FQNEAQ (reference sequence). The CDR3 is made up of 14 amino acids. V was shortened by 5 bases and J by 0 bases, with 10 bases between the two germline ends.

V gene TRBV2 combines with J gene TRBJ2-3; no firm D call. CDR3 length equals 12 residues. Germline loops: CDR1 SNHLY, CDR2 FYNNEI. V gave up 8 bases and J gave up 2 bases, with 8 bases separating them. This chain's CDR3 is CASSLDTDTQYF. CDR3 DNA: TGTGCCAGCTCCCTAGACACAGATACGCAGTATTTT.

The chain's CDR3 is CASRRQGPNTEAFF. In nucleotides, the CDR3 is TGTGCCAGCAGGCGACAGGGACCGAACACTGAAGCTTTCTTT. The rearrangement joins TRBV28 to TRBJ1-1; 7 positions match TRBD1. The CDR3 is 14 amino acids. The J segment lost 1 base and the V segment lost 6 bases, leaving 5 bases of the junction unmatched. Germline assignment: CDR1 MDHEN and CDR2 SYDVKM.